These T cell receptor beta chains were read from a single sample in a study of cytomegalovirus exposure and HLA in healthy donors. Generated by immunoSEQ multiplex PCR, the TCRdb table keeps only in-frame clones and is missing some. The table has 150,000 to 200,000 clones, around 76% seen once. The source material was PBMCs. These receptor sequences come from a woman aged 40 to 50 in good health and CMV-seronegative. Both conserved end residues are part of each CDR3. D genes are given only for firm matches. Clone size is stated in some rows and not others, as once, few, many or a class when expanded.

clone_size: .
j_call: TRBJ2-2
d_call: TRBD2
v_call: TRBV7-3
cdr3_nt: TGTGCCAGCAGCCGCCGCGTCGGGAGGGAGGCCGGGGAGCTGTTTTTT
cdr3_aa: CASSRRVGREAGELFF

clone_size: .
j_call: TRBJ1-2
d_call: TRBD1
v_call: TRBV5-6
cdr3_nt: TGTGCCAGCAGCTTGGGCAGATTGGGACAGGGGGCGAGTGGCTACACCTTC
cdr3_aa: CASSLGRLGQGASGYTF

clone_size: .
j_call: TRBJ1-1
d_call: TRBD1
v_call: TRBV19
cdr3_nt: TGTGCCAGTAAGGCCTGGGACAGGGGACTTGACACTGAAGCTTTCTTT
cdr3_aa: CASKAWDRGLDTEAFF

clone_size: .
j_call: TRBJ2-5
d_call: TRBD2
v_call: TRBV5-4
cdr3_nt: TGTGCCAGCAGCCCTGGGACTAGCGGGAGACAAGAGACCCAGTACTTC
cdr3_aa: CASSPGTSGRQETQYF

clone_size: .
j_call: TRBJ2-1
d_call: TRBD2
v_call: TRBV7-9
cdr3_nt: TGTGCCAGCAGCTTAGCGACGACTAGCGGGAGAGTAAATGAGCAGTTCTTC
cdr3_aa: CASSLATTSGRVNEQFF

clone_size: .
j_call: TRBJ2-3
d_call: .
v_call: TRBV5-1
cdr3_nt: TGCGCCAGCAGCTTGGGAGGGAGCGGAACAGATACGCAGTATTTT
cdr3_aa: CASSLGGSGTDTQYF

clone_size: .
j_call: TRBJ1-4
d_call: .
v_call: TRBV7-8
cdr3_nt: TGTGCCAGCAGCCCGGCCGGGTTTAGTGAAAAACTGTTTTTT
cdr3_aa: CASSPAGFSEKLFF

clone_size: .
j_call: TRBJ2-3
d_call: TRBD2
v_call: TRBV13
cdr3_nt: TGTGCCAGCAGCCCGAGCGGGAGGGACACAGATACGCAGTATTTT
cdr3_aa: CASSPSGRDTDTQYF

clone_size: .
j_call: TRBJ2-7
d_call: TRBD1
v_call: TRBV29-1
cdr3_nt: TGCAGCGTTGGCGACAGGGGAAACGAGCAGTACTTC
cdr3_aa: CSVGDRGNEQYF

clone_size: once
j_call: TRBJ2-3
d_call: TRBD2
v_call: TRBV7-3
cdr3_nt: TGTGCCAGCAGCTCCGCTAGCGGGACTACAGATACGCAGTATTTT
cdr3_aa: CASSSASGTTDTQYF

clone_size: .
j_call: TRBJ1-2
d_call: .
v_call: TRBV30
cdr3_nt: TGTGCCTGGACCCGACATGAAGGCTACACCTTC
cdr3_aa: CAWTRHEGYTF

clone_size: few
j_call: TRBJ2-7
d_call: .
v_call: TRBV6-5
cdr3_nt: TGTGCCAGCAGTTACTCGAAATTGGGGAGCGCCTACGAGCAGTACTTC
cdr3_aa: CASSYSKLGSAYEQYF

clone_size: .
j_call: TRBJ1-5
d_call: TRBD1
v_call: TRBV6-1
cdr3_nt: TGTGCCAGCAGTGGGGACAGTGCCAATCAGCCCCAGCATTTT
cdr3_aa: CASSGDSANQPQHF

clone_size: .
j_call: TRBJ1-3
d_call: .
v_call: TRBV30
cdr3_nt: TGTGCCTGGAGTGTAGGGGCCTCTGGAAACACCATATATTTT
cdr3_aa: CAWSVGASGNTIYF

clone_size: few
j_call: TRBJ2-7
d_call: TRBD2
v_call: TRBV6-5
cdr3_nt: TGTGCCAGCAGTCGGACTAGCGGGCTCTCCTACGAGCAGTACTTC
cdr3_aa: CASSRTSGLSYEQYF

clone_size: .
j_call: TRBJ1-5
d_call: .
v_call: TRBV7-9
cdr3_nt: TGTGCCAGCAGCCGCGGGACTGAGGTCGGGGCCCAGCATTTT
cdr3_aa: CASSRGTEVGAQHF

clone_size: .
j_call: TRBJ2-5
d_call: .
v_call: TRBV28
cdr3_nt: TGTGCCAGCAGTTCCACGGGTCTCAAGGTGGAGACCCAGTACTTC
cdr3_aa: CASSSTGLKVETQYF

clone_size: .
j_call: TRBJ2-6
d_call: TRBD1
v_call: TRBV7-3
cdr3_nt: TGTGCCAGCAGCTTTACAGGGGTAGGGGCCAACGTCCTGACTTTC
cdr3_aa: CASSFTGVGANVLTF

clone_size: .
j_call: TRBJ2-3
d_call: .
v_call: TRBV25-1
cdr3_nt: TGTGCCAGCAGTGACTGGCAGGGTGTGACAGATACGCAGTATTTT
cdr3_aa: CASSDWQGVTDTQYF

clone_size: .
j_call: TRBJ1-1
d_call: .
v_call: TRBV5-1
cdr3_nt: TGCGCCAGCAGCCTTAAACTCGAGGACACTGAAGCTTTCTTT
cdr3_aa: CASSLKLEDTEAFF

clone_size: .
j_call: TRBJ2-3
d_call: .
v_call: TRBV4-2
cdr3_nt: TGTGCCAGCAGCCAAGTACTCCCCCCTAGCACAGATACGCAGTATTTT
cdr3_aa: CASSQVLPPSTDTQYF

clone_size: once
j_call: TRBJ1-1
d_call: .
v_call: TRBV7-9
cdr3_nt: TGTGCCAGCAGCTTAGGATCAGGGGTGGACACGGAAGCTTTCTTT
cdr3_aa: CASSLGSGVDTEAFF

clone_size: .
j_call: TRBJ2-5
d_call: .
v_call: TRBV7-3
cdr3_nt: TGTGCCAGCAGCTTAGGTGGGCCTGGGCCACAAAAGACCCAGTACTTC
cdr3_aa: CASSLGGPGPQKTQYF

clone_size: few
j_call: TRBJ2-4
d_call: .
v_call: TRBV6-1
cdr3_nt: TGTGCCAGCAGTCCGATTGTAGACAGCCGAAACATTCAGTACTTC
cdr3_aa: CASSPIVDSRNIQYF

clone_size: .
j_call: TRBJ1-2
d_call: .
v_call: TRBV27
cdr3_nt: TGTGCCAGCACCTCCTCGGACACTAACTATGGCTACACCTTC
cdr3_aa: CASTSSDTNYGYTF

clone_size: once
j_call: TRBJ2-2
d_call: .
v_call: TRBV10-3
cdr3_nt: TGTGCCATCAGTGGCGGGGTGGTAAGCACCGGGGAGCTGTTTTTT
cdr3_aa: CAISGGVVSTGELFF

clone_size: .
j_call: TRBJ2-3
d_call: TRBD1
v_call: TRBV5-6
cdr3_nt: TGTGCCAGCACCCTGGACAGGGCTATCACAGATACGCAGTATTTT
cdr3_aa: CASTLDRAITDTQYF

clone_size: .
j_call: TRBJ1-1
d_call: .
v_call: TRBV27
cdr3_nt: TGTGCCAGCAGTTACCGGGGACAGAACACTGAAGCTTTCTTT
cdr3_aa: CASSYRGQNTEAFF

clone_size: once
j_call: TRBJ1-5
d_call: .
v_call: TRBV15
cdr3_nt: TGTGCCACCAGCATGAGGGGAGGGTACGGTCAGCCCCAGCATTTT
cdr3_aa: CATSMRGGYGQPQHF

clone_size: .
j_call: TRBJ1-2
d_call: .
v_call: TRBV6-6
cdr3_nt: TGTGCCAGCAGTTATACCGACAGAGCTAACTATGGCTACACCTTC
cdr3_aa: CASSYTDRANYGYTF

clone_size: .
j_call: TRBJ2-1
d_call: .
v_call: TRBV21-1
cdr3_nt: TGTGCCAGCAGCAAAGAAGTCCTGGCTCTGGCCTACAATGAGCAGTTCTTC
cdr3_aa: CASSKEVLALAYNEQFF

clone_size: .
j_call: TRBJ1-1
d_call: .
v_call: TRBV21-1
cdr3_nt: TGTGCCAGCAGCAAAACGGGAACTGAAGCTTTCTTT
cdr3_aa: CASSKTGTEAFF

clone_size: .
j_call: TRBJ2-1
d_call: .
v_call: TRBV19
cdr3_nt: TGTGCCAGTAGCTCAACAGGCTCCTACAATGAGCAGTTCTTC
cdr3_aa: CASSSTGSYNEQFF

clone_size: .
j_call: TRBJ2-7
d_call: .
v_call: TRBV28
cdr3_nt: TGTGCCAGCAGTTTAGGTCAGGCGGGCTACGAGCAGTACTTC
cdr3_aa: CASSLGQAGYEQYF

clone_size: .
j_call: TRBJ2-1
d_call: TRBD2
v_call: TRBV7-8
cdr3_nt: TGTGCCAGCAGCTTAGAGGGCCGACTAGCGGCCTCCTACAATGAGCAGTTCTTC
cdr3_aa: CASSLEGRLAASYNEQFF

clone_size: .
j_call: TRBJ1-4
d_call: TRBD1
v_call: TRBV5-4
cdr3_nt: TGTGCCAGCAGCTTGTCGGGGACAGGGAACGAAAAACTGTTTTTT
cdr3_aa: CASSLSGTGNEKLFF

clone_size: .
j_call: TRBJ2-1
d_call: .
v_call: TRBV6-1
cdr3_nt: TGTGCCAGCAGTGAACAGGGAACCTCCAATGAGCAGTTCTTC
cdr3_aa: CASSEQGTSNEQFF

clone_size: .
j_call: TRBJ1-3
d_call: .
v_call: TRBV2
cdr3_nt: TGTGCCAGCGGGGGGGACGTTCGTCGCTCTGGAAACACCATATATTTT
cdr3_aa: CASGGDVRRSGNTIYF

clone_size: .
j_call: TRBJ1-1
d_call: .
v_call: TRBV30
cdr3_nt: TGTGCCTGGAGTGTAGAATCGGGAGGGAGGGTCCGGGTGGCTGAAGCTTTCTTT
cdr3_aa: CAWSVESGGRVRVAEAFF

clone_size: once
j_call: TRBJ1-1
d_call: TRBD1
v_call: TRBV27
cdr3_nt: TGTGCCAGCAGTCCTACAGGGGGGTACACTGAAGCTTTCTTT
cdr3_aa: CASSPTGGYTEAFF

clone_size: .
j_call: TRBJ1-1
d_call: .
v_call: TRBV5-8
cdr3_nt: TGTGCCAGCAGCTTGTTGGGGGGGTTCGGCACTGAAGCTTTCTTT
cdr3_aa: CASSLLGGFGTEAFF